The clone carrying this T cell receptor beta chain was seen only once. Its cognate antigen is unknown. PCR involved 60 Vbeta and 13 Jbeta primers. Some clones are missing from TCRdb's copy, which holds only in-frame ones; the method was immunoSEQ multiplex PCR. In the table there are some 170,000 clones, roughly 71% of which are singletons. These data come from a study of cytomegalovirus exposure and HLA in healthy donors. General study results and limits: Compared with the roughly 700-donor mean, an Asian-associated ancestry cluster reportedly had fewer N-insertions, according to a later analysis.

This CDR3 comprises 17 residues. V gave up 5 bases and J gave up 11 bases; unmatched junction bases: 20. CDR1 SEHNR and CDR2 FQNEAQ come from the germline V gene (reference sequence). The chain joins TRBV7-9 to TRBJ1-1, with TRBD1 matching over 10 bases. The material sequenced was PBMCs. The receptor was isolated from a woman between 45 and 65 years old in good health and CMV-seropositive. The CDR3 region has the DNA TGTGCCAGCAGCAAGGCATCGTGGGACAGGGGAATGTGCGGCGCTTTCTTT. It codes for CASSKASWDRGMCGAFF.